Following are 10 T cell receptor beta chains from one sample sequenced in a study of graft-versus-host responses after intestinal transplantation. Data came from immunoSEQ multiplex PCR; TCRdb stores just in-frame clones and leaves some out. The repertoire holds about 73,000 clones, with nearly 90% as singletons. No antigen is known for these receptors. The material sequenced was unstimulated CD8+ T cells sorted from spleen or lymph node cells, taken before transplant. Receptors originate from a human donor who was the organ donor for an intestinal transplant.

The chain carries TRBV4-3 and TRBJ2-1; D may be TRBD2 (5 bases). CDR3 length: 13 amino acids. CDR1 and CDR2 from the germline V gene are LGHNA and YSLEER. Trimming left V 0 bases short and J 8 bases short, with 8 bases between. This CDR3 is CASSQDLRDEQFF. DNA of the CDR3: TGCGCCAGCAGCCAAGATCTGAGGGATGAGCAGTTCTTC.

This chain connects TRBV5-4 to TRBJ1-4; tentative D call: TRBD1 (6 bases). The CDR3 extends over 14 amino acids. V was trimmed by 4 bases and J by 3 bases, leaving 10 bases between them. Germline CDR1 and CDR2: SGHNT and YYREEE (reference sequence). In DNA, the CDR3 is TGTGCCAGCAGCCCACAGGGAGCTAATGAAAAACTGTTTTTT. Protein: CASSPQGANEKLFF.

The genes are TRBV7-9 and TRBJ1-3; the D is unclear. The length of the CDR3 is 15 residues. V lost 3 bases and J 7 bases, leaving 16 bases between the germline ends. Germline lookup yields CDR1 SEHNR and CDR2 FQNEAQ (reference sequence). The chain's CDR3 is CASSLGPVGANTIYF. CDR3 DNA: TGTGCCAGCAGCTTGGGCCCGGTGGGTGCGAACACCATATATTTT.

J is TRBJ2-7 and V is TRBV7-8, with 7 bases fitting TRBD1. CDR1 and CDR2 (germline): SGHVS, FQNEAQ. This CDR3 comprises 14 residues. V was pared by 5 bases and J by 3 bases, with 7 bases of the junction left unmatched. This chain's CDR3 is CASSPRTGLYEQYV. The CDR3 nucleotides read TGTGCCAGCAGCCCCCGGACAGGCCTCTACGAGCAGTACGTC.

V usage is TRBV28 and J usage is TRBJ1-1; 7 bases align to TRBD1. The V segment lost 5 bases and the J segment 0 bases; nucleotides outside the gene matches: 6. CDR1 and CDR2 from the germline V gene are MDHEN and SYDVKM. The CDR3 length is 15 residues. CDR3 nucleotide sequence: TGTGCCAGCAGTCTGACAGGGCACATGAACACTGAAGCTTTCTTT. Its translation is CASSLTGHMNTEAFF.

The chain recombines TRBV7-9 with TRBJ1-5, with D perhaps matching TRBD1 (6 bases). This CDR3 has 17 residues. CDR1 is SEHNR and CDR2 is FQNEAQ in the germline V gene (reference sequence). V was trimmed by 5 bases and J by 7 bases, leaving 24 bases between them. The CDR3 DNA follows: TGTGCCAGCAGCGCTGCCGGGATAAAGGGGGACGAGCAGCCCCAGCATTTT. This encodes CASSAAGIKGDEQPQHF.

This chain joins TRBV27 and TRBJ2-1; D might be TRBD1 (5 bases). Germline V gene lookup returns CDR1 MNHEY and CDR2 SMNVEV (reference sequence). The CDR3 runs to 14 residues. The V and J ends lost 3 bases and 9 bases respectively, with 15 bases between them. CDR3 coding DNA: TGTGCCAGCAGTTTTGGGCAGGGATACGGTGAGCAGTTCTTC. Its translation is CASSFGQGYGEQFF.

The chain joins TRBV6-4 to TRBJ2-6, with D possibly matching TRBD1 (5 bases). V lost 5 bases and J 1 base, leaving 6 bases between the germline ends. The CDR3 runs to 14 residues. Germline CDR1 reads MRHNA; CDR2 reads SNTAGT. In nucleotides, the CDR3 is TGTGCCAGCAGTCAGGGTTCTGGGGCCAACGTCCTGACTTTC. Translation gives CASSQGSGANVLTF.

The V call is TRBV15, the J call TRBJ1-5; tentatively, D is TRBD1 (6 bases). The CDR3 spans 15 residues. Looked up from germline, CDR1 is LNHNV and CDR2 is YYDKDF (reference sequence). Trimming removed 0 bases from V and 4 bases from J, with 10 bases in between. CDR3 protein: CATSRDRGWNQPQHF. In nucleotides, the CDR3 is TGTGCCACCAGCAGAGACAGGGGATGGAATCAGCCCCAGCATTTT.

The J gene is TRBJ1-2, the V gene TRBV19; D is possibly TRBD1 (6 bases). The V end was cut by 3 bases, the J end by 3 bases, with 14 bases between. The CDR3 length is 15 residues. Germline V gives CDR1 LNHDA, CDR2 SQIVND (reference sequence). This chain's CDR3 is CASSMGQGSDYGYTF. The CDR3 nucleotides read TGTGCCAGTAGTATGGGGCAGGGGTCGGACTATGGCTACACCTTC.